This T cell receptor (beta chain) was captured by sequencing in a study of human T cells and chemical hapten exposure. General study findings and limits: Expanded TCR sets contained significantly more large CDR3 similarity clusters than controls. PT1 expanded TCR counts and patch test score were linked, and their correlation was positive. Unchanged with DPC sensitization were TCRs above 1 in 1000 frequency.

About this clonotype: The antigen remains undetermined.

Trimming took 1 base from V and 15 from J; bases not matched to a gene: 13. Germline V gene data show CDR1 as SGHAT and CDR2 as FQNNGV. The CDR3 is 15 amino acids. TCRdb ran MiXCR on the RACE reads and lists one entry per CDR3 protein. The sample shows more than 90,000 distinct CDR3 sequences, roughly 10% of them seen only once. Indicated time point: patch test 1, 2 weeks after DPC sensitization. Treatment defined: therapeutic diphenylcyclopropenone sensitization with weekly scalp DPC. Sequences were derived from whole blood, sampled in connection with sensitization to the hapten diphenylcyclopropenone (DPC). This chain connects TRBV11-2 to TRBJ2-1; TRBD2 matches 9 bases. The TCR was taken from a man in his forties or fifties with alopecia areata. Some clones in this sample may be carry-over from other donors' samples. CDR3 residues: CASSLGGRAETGGFF. In nucleotides, the CDR3 is TGTGCCAGCAGCTTAGGCGGGAGGGCCGAGACTGGGGGGTTCTTC.